This TCR beta chain was sequenced during a study of CD8 T cells in ankylosing spondylitis. Whole-study findings and limits: A TCR beta motif made of 7 to 9 highly homologous variants seemed typical of ankylosing spondylitis blood. Relatively scarce in peripheral blood, disease-linked clones were CD8+. There was reportedly significant enrichment of clones that were disease-linked in matched ankylosing spondylitis synovial fluid.

CDR1 and CDR2 (germline): SGHRS, YFSETQ. J lost 6 bases, V lost 0 bases, and 4 bases had no gene match. The CDR3 has 14 amino acids. Quantitative 5'-RACE with molecular barcodes was used to make the TCR beta libraries. TCRdb analysed the 5' RACE reads with MiXCR anew, one entry per CDR3 protein. This sample has 250,000 to 400,000 distinct CDR3 sequences, with around 10% found just once. The sample holds many counts of this clonotype. Its antigen is not identified. The rearrangement links TRBV5-1 to TRBJ2-7; 9 bases match TRBD1. Source material: blood, either unsorted or a sorted T cell fraction (not recorded which). The TCR comes from a female donor with ankylosing spondylitis or in good health (not recorded which). The CDR3 DNA reads as TGCGCCAGCAGCTTGGCCGGGACAGGGACCGAGCAGTACTTC. Protein sequence: CASSLAGTGTEQYF.